This T cell receptor beta chain emerged from a study of T cells after yellow fever vaccination. The wider study: SMART-Seq v4 Ultra Low Input prepared the low-cell-number fractions. Overall study findings and caveats: The secondary response showed a weaker magnitude and a faster peak, day 5 versus 15.

One entry per CDR3 protein, called by TCRdb with MiXCR from the 5' RACE reads. The table shows hundreds of thousands of distinct CDR3 sequences, with around a fifth occurring only once. This clonotype turned up a few times. Its antigen is undetermined. Germline trimming cut 6 bases from V and 5 bases from J; bases unmatched to any gene: 14. Per germline, CDR1 MNHEY and CDR2 SVGEGT. The CDR3 has 16 residues. This chain connects TRBV6-2 or TRBV6-3 to TRBJ1-1, with TRBD1 identical over 8 bases. The receptor was isolated from a man younger than 35 who received the YFV17D yellow fever vaccine. The material was PBMCs, obtained less than 25 days after the first yellow fever vaccination. CDR3 coding DNA: TGTGCCAGCAGAGGGGACAGGCTTGGTTCGGAAACTGAAGCTTTCTTT. It encodes CASRGDRLGSETEAFF.